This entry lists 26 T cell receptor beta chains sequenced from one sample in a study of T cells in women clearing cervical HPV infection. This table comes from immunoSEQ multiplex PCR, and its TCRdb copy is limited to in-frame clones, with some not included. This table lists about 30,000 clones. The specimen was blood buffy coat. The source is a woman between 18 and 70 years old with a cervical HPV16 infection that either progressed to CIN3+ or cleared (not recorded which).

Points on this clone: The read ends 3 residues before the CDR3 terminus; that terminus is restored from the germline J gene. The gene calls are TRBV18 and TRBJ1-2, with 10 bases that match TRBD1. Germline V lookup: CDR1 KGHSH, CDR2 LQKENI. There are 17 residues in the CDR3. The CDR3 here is CASSPGTGAASYNDYTF. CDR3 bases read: TGTGCCAGCTCACCCGGGACAGGGGCCGCCTCCTACAATGAC. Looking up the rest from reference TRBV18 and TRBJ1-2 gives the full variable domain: NAGVMQNPRHLVRRRGQEARLRCSPMKGHSHVYWYRQLPEEGLKFMVYLQKENIIDESGMPKERFSAEFPKEGPSILRIQQVVRGDSAAYFCASSPGTGAASYNDYTFGSGTRLTVV.

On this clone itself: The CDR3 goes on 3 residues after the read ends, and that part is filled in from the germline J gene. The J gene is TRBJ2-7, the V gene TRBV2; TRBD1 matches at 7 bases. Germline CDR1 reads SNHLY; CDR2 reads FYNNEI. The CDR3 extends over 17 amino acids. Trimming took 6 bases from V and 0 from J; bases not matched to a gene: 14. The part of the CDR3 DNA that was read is TGTGCCAGCAGGGACCCTTACAGGGGCCCTACCTCCTACGAG. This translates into CASRDPYRGPTSYE. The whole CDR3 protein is CASRDPYRGPTSYEQYF.

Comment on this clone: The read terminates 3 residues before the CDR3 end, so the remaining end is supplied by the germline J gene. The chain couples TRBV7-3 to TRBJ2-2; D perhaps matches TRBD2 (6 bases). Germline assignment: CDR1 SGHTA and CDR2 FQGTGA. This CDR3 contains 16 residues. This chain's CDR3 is CASTPDGSSGANVLFF. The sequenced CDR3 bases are TGTGCCAGCACCCCCGACGGGAGCTCTGGGGCCAACGTG.

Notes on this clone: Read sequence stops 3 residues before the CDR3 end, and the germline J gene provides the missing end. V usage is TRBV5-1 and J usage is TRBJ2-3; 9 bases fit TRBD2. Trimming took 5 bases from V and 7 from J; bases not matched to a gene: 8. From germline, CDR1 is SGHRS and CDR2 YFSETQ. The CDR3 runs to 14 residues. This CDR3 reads CASSVRGGLNTQYF. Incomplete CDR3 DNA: TGCGCCAGCAGTGTGCGGGGGGGCCTTAATACG.

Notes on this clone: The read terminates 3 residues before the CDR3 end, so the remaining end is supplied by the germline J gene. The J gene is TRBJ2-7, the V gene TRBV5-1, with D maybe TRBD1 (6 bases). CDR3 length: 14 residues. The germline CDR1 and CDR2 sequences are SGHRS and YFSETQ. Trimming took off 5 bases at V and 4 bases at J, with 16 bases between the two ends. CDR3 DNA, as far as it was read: TGCGCCAGCAGTTTCGGACAGACAACATACGAG. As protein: CASSFGQTTYE. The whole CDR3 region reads CASSFGQTTYEQYF.

Incomplete CDR3 DNA: TGTGCCAGTAGTATAGGCGGGAAAAACTATGGT. It translates to CASSIGGKNYG. The full CDR3 protein reads CASSIGGKNYGQYF. The V call is TRBV19, the J call TRBJ2-4; weak D call: TRBD2 (6 bases). The read halts 3 residues ahead of the CDR3 end, with the missing end drawn from the germline J gene. CDR3 size: 14 residues. Germline V gene data show CDR1 as LNHDA and CDR2 as SQIVND (reference sequence).

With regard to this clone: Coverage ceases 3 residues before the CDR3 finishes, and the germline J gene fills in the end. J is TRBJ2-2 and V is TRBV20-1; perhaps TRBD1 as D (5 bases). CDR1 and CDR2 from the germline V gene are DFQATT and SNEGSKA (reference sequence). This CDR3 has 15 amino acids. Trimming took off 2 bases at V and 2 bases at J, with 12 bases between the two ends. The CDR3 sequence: CSARRQGINTGELFF. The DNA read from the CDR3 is TGCAGTGCTAGAAGGCAGGGTATTAACACCGGGGAG.

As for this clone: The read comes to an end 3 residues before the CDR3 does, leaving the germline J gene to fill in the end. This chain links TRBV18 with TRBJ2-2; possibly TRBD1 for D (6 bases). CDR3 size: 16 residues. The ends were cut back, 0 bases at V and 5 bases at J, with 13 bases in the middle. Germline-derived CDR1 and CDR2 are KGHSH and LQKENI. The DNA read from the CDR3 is TGTGCCAGCTCACCACCGACAGGCCGTGAGACCGGGGAG. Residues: CASSPPTGRETGE. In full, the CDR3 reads CASSPPTGRETGELFF.

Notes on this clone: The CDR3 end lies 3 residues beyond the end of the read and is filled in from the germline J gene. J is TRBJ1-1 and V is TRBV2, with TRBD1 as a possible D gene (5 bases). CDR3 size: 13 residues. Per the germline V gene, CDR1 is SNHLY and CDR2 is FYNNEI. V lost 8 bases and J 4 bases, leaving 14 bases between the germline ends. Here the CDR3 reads CASGRERSTEAFF. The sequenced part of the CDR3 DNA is TGTGCCAGCGGCAGGGAGCGAAGCACTGAA.

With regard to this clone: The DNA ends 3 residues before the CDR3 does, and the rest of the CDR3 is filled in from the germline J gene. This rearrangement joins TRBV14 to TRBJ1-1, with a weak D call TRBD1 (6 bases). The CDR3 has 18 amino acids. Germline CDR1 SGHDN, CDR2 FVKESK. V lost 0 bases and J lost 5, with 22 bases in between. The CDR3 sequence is CASSQEGARGRLRTEAFF. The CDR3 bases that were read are TGTGCCAGCAGCCAAGAAGGGGCAAGGGGGAGGTTGCGGACTGAA.

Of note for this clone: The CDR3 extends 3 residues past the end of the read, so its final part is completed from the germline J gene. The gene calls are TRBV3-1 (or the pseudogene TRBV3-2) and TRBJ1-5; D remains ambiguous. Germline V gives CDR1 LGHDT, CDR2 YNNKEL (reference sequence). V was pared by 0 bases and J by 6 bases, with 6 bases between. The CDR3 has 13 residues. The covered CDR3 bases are TGTGCCAGCAGCCAAGATGAGGTTCAGCCC. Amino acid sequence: CASSQDEVQP. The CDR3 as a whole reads CASSQDEVQPQHF.

The CDR3 loop reads CASSYPGLPHYGYTF. The sequenced part of the CDR3 DNA is TGTGCCAGCAGCTACCCGGGACTTCCTCACTATGGC. This chain joins TRBV7-9 and TRBJ1-2; D is possibly TRBD1 (5 bases). Sequencing ends 3 residues short of the CDR3 end; the germline J gene provides the rest. Germline CDR1 SEHNR, CDR2 FQNEAQ (reference sequence). V lost 4 bases to trimming and J lost 3 bases, with 15 bases between them. This CDR3 has 15 residues.

This CDR3 is CAWSGPLAVEDTGELFF. Incomplete CDR3 DNA: TGTGCCTGGAGTGGCCCCCTAGCGGTGGAGGACACCGGGGAG. V usage is TRBV30 and J usage is TRBJ2-2; 7 nucleotides align to TRBD2. The sequence runs out 3 residues before the end of the CDR3; the remainder is reconstructed from the germline J gene. Per germline, CDR1 GTSNPN and CDR2 SVGIG (reference sequence). There are 17 residues in the CDR3. V lost 1 base and J lost 3; bases outside the gene matches: 11.

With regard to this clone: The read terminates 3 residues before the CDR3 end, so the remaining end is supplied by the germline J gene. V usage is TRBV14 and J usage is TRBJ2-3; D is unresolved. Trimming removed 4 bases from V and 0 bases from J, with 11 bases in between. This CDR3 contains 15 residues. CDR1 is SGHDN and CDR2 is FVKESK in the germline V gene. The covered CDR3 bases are TGTGCCAGCAGCCCTGCGGTGGTGAGCACAGATACG. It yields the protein CASSPAVVSTDT. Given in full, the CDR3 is CASSPAVVSTDTQYF.

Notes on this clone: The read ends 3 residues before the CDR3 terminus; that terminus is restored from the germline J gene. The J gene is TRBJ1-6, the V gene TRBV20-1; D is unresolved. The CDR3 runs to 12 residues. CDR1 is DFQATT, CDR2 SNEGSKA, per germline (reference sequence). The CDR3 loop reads CSALRTSGALHF. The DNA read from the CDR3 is TGCAGTGCTCTTAGGACGAGCGGAGCC.

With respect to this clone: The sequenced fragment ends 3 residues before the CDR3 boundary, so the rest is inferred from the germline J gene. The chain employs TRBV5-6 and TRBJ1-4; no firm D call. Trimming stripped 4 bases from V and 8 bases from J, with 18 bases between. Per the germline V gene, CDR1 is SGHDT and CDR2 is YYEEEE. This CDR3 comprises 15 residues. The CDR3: CASSRKGQFEEKLFF. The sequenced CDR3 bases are TGTGCCAGCAGCCGGAAAGGGCAATTTGAGGAAAAA.

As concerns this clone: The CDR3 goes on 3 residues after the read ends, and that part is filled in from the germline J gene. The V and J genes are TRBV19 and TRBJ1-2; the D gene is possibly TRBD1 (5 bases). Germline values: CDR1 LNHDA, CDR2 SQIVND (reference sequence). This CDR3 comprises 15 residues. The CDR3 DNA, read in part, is TGTGCCAGTAGTAGGGTAGGGGAGGGATACAATGAC. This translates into CASSRVGEGYND. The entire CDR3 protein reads CASSRVGEGYNDYTF. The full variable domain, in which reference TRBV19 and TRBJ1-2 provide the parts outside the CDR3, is DGGITQSPKYLFRKEGQNVTLSCEQNLNHDAMYWYRQDPGQGLRLIYYSQIVNDFQKGDIAEGYSVSREKKESFPLTVTSAQKNPTAFYLCASSRVGEGYNDYTFGSGTRLTVV.

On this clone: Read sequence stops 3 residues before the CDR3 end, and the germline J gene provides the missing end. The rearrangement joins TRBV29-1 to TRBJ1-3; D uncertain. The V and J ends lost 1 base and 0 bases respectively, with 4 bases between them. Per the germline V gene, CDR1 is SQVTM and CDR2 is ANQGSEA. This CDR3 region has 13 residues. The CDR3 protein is CSVEVSSGNTIYF. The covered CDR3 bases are TGCAGCGTTGAAGTCAGCTCTGGAAACACC.

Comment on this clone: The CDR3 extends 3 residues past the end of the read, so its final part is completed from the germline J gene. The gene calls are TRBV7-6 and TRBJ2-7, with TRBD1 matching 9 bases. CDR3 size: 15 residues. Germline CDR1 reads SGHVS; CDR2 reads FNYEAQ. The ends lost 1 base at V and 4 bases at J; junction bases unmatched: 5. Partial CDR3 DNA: TGTGCCAGCAGCTTAGGAAGTGGACAGGGGTACGAG. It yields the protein CASSLGSGQGYE. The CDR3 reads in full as CASSLGSGQGYEQYF.

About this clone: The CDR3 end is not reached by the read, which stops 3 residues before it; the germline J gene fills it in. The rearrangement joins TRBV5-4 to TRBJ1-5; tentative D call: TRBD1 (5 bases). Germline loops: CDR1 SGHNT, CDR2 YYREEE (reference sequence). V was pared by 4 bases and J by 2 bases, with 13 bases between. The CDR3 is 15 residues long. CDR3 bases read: TGTGCCAGCAGCCCGTTGGTACAGGGCAATCAGCCC. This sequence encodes CASSPLVQGNQP. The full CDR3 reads CASSPLVQGNQPQHF.

The CDR3 protein is CSAREDGARNSPLHF. CDR3 DNA, as far as it was read: TGCAGTGCTAGAGAGGATGGGGCCAGAAATTCACCC. The chain has TRBV20-1 and TRBJ1-6, with a possible D match to TRBD1 (5 bases). The sequence runs out 3 residues before the end of the CDR3; the remainder is reconstructed from the germline J gene. The CDR3 extends over 15 amino acids. V lost 0 bases and J lost 7, with 13 bases in between. Per germline, CDR1 DFQATT and CDR2 SNEGSKA (reference sequence).

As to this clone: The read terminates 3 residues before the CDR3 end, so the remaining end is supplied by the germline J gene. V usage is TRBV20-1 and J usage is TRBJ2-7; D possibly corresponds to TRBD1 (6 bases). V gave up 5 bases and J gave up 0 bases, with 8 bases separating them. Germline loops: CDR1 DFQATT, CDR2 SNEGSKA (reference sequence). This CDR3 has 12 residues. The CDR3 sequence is CSAGQNSYEQYF. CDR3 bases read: TGCAGTGCTGGACAGAACTCCTACGAG.

The DNA read from the CDR3 is TGTGCCAGCAGCGCTGGACAGGGGTATGGT. This codes for CASSAGQGYG. The entire CDR3 sequence reads CASSAGQGYGQYF. V is TRBV7-2 and J is TRBJ2-4, with 9 bases aligning to TRBD1. The read stops 3 residues short of the end of the CDR3; the missing end is completed from the germline J gene. The CDR3 totals 13 residues. Germline CDR1 and CDR2: SGHTA and FQGNSA. Supplemented by reference TRBV7-2 and TRBJ2-4, the full variable domain reads GAGVSQSPSNKVTEKGKDVELRCDPISGHTALYWYRQSLGQGLEFLIYFQGNSAPDKSGLPSDRFSAERTGGSVSTLTIQRTQQEDSAVYLCASSAGQGYGQYFGAGTRLSVL.

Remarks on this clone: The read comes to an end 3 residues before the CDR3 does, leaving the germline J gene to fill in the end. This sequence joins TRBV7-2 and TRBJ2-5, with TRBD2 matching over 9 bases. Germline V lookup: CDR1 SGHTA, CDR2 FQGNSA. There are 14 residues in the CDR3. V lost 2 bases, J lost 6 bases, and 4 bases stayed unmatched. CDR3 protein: CASSLQAGGQTQYF. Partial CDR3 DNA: TGTGCCAGCAGCTTACAAGCGGGGGGCCAGACC.

The part of the CDR3 DNA that was read is TGCAGCGTTGAGGGACTAGCGGGGGCGAACACCGGGGAG. Its protein is CSVEGLAGANTGE. The CDR3 in full is CSVEGLAGANTGELFF. The chain uses TRBV29-1 and TRBJ2-2; 14 nucleotides agree with TRBD2. The read finishes 3 residues shy of the CDR3 end, and the germline J gene is used to complete it. The CDR3 extends over 16 amino acids. After removal of 3 bases from V and 0 bases from J, the junction contained 0 bases not matched to a gene. Germline-derived CDR1 and CDR2 are SQVTM and ANQGSEA.

This chain's CDR3 is CASSRRFSGDTQYF. CDR3 DNA (partial): TGTGCCAGCAGCCGTCGGTTCTCAGGAGATACG. The chain has TRBV11-2 and TRBJ2-3; no clear D gene. With the read ending 3 residues before the CDR3 end, the germline J gene is used to fill in that end. The CDR3 is 14 residues long. The germline CDR1 and CDR2 sequences are SGHAT and FQNNGV. Trimming pared 5 bases from V and 5 bases from J, leaving 14 bases between.